Listed below are T cell receptor beta chains from one sample, sequenced in a study of T cells in Graves' hyperthyroidism and ophthalmopathy. TCRdb analysed the multiplex PCR reads with MiXCR anew, one entry per CDR3 protein. The data show 750,000 to 950,000 distinct CDR3 sequences, about 38% seen once. Sequenced material: blood. These receptors all stem from a young man with Graves' hyperthyroidism. CDR3s include the opening cysteine and the closing phenylalanine or tryptophan. D genes are given only for firm matches. Clone size is shown for a subset of rows, as once, few, many or a class of expanded clone.

d_call	v_call	j_call	clone_size	cdr3_length	cdr3_aa	cdr3_nt
TRBD2	TRBV11-2	TRBJ2-7	-	16	CASSSLAGAHGIEQYF	TGTGCCAGCAGCTCATTAGCGGGAGCCCACGGGATCGAGCAGTACTTC
-	TRBV20-1	TRBJ1-5	many	14	CSALVGHIDQPQHF	TGCAGTGCTTTGGTTGGACACATAGATCAGCCCCAGCATTTT
-	TRBV10-3	TRBJ1-5	few	17	CAISESSGGAGAQPQHF	TGTGCCATCAGTGAGTCGAGCGGCGGGGCCGGGGCTCAGCCCCAGCATTTT
-	TRBV29-1	TRBJ2-3	-	16	CSVEGSQSGAPDTQYF	TGCAGCGTTGAAGGGTCCCAGTCAGGGGCGCCAGATACGCAGTATTTT
-	TRBV12-3/TRBV12-4	TRBJ1-6	few	13	CASGGSYNSPLHF	TGTGCCAGCGGGGGCTCCTATAATTCACCCCTCCACTTT
-	TRBV19	TRBJ1-1	many	14	CASSIRGPNTEAFF	TGTGCCAGTAGTATCAGGGGCCCGAACACTGAAGCTTTCTTT
TRBD1	TRBV20-1	TRBJ1-5	-	15	CSAPAGRGGNQPQHF	TGCAGTGCCCCCGCGGGCAGGGGGGGCAATCAGCCCCAGCATTTT
-	TRBV6-4	TRBJ2-2	-	16	CASSDMAGTEFGELFF	TGTGCCAGCAGTGACATGGCAGGGACGGAATTCGGGGAGCTGTTTTTT
-	TRBV5-1	TRBJ2-7	many	14	CASSTRQDPYEQYF	TGCGCCAGCAGCACCAGACAGGATCCCTACGAGCAGTACTTC
-	TRBV4-1	TRBJ2-7	few	15	CASSQGQGRGYEQYF	TGCGCCAGCAGCCAAGGTCAGGGTCGGGGGTACGAGCAGTACTTC
TRBD2	TRBV9	TRBJ2-2	-	15	CASSPPGRGIGELFF	TGTGCCAGCAGCCCGCCGGGGCGGGGGATCGGGGAGCTGTTTTTT
-	TRBV7-6	TRBJ2-7	-	14	CASSLVVRSYEQYF	TGTGCCAGCAGCTTGGTTGTTCGCTCCTACGAGCAGTACTTC
TRBD2	TRBV29-1	TRBJ2-5	-	16	CSADTSGGALRETQYF	TGCAGCGCTGATACTAGCGGGGGGGCCCTCAGGGAGACCCAGTACTTC
-	TRBV9	TRBJ2-7	-	14	CASSESPTDYEQYF	TGTGCCAGCAGCGAGTCCCCGACGGATTACGAGCAGTACTTC
-	TRBV10-3	TRBJ1-1	-	13	CAIRRGSDTEAFF	TGTGCCATCAGAAGGGGGTCGGACACTGAAGCTTTCTTT
-	TRBV7-3	TRBJ1-4	few	16	CASSLRQWGAGEKLFF	TGTGCCAGCAGCTTAAGGCAATGGGGAGCAGGTGAAAAACTGTTTTTT
-	TRBV13	TRBJ1-4	-	19	CASSLEGPGTWQTNEKLFF	TGTGCCAGCAGCTTAGAGGGTCCCGGGACCTGGCAGACTAATGAAAAACTGTTTTTT
-	TRBV7-9	TRBJ2-6	few	18	CASSLKVRANSGANVLTF	TGTGCCAGCAGCTTAAAGGTCAGGGCGAACTCTGGGGCCAACGTCCTGACTTTC
TRBD1	TRBV29-1	TRBJ2-6	-	11	CSVQGDNVLTF	TGCAGCGTGCAGGGGGACAACGTCCTGACTTTC
TRBD2	TRBV7-9	TRBJ2-5	-	17	CASSPALSSGIGETQYF	TGTGCCAGCAGCCCCGCCCTGAGTAGCGGGATAGGAGAGACCCAGTACTTC
TRBD2	TRBV2	TRBJ2-2	-	17	CASSDWTLADNTGELFF	TGTGCCAGCAGTGATTGGACACTAGCGGACAACACCGGGGAGCTGTTTTTT
-	TRBV10-2	TRBJ2-1	few	13	CASSESTNNEQFF	TGCGCCAGCAGTGAGTCGACCAACAATGAGCAGTTCTTC
-	TRBV7-6	TRBJ1-4	-	16	CASSPLGTSGLEKLFF	TGTGCCAGCAGCCCCCTGGGGACTAGCGGGTTGGAAAAACTGTTTTTT
-	TRBV7-7	TRBJ1-1	-	13	CASSRDTNTEAFF	TGCGCCAGCAGCCGAGACACGAACACTGAAGCTTTCTTT